This T cell receptor beta chain was recovered during a study of T cell repertoires in cytomegalovirus infection. Study at large: Both CMV infection and a matching HLA type were indicated by public TCR beta signatures. Regarding the study as a whole: Clonotype analysis showed dominance of the ex vivo response by HLA-C-restricted CMV-specific TCR beta clonotypes.

The V segment lost 7 bases and the J segment 6 bases; nucleotides outside the gene matches: 6. The CDR3 covers 14 residues. TCRdb re-called the reads with MiXCR, one entry per CDR3 protein. The table has some 680,000 distinct CDR3 sequences, approximately 40% seen once; the top ten hold roughly 2.9%. About this clonotype: Its specificity is not known.

The receptor's source is a human donor in good health (CMV status not recorded). Some clones in this sample may be carry-over from other donors' samples. The gene calls are TRBV12-3 or TRBV12-4 and TRBJ1-6, with TRBD1 matching 7 bases. Sequenced material: PBMCs. The chain's CDR3 is CASIRGGSNSPLHF. CDR3 bases: TGTGCCAGCATTAGAGGGGGCAGTAATTCACCCCTCCACTTT.